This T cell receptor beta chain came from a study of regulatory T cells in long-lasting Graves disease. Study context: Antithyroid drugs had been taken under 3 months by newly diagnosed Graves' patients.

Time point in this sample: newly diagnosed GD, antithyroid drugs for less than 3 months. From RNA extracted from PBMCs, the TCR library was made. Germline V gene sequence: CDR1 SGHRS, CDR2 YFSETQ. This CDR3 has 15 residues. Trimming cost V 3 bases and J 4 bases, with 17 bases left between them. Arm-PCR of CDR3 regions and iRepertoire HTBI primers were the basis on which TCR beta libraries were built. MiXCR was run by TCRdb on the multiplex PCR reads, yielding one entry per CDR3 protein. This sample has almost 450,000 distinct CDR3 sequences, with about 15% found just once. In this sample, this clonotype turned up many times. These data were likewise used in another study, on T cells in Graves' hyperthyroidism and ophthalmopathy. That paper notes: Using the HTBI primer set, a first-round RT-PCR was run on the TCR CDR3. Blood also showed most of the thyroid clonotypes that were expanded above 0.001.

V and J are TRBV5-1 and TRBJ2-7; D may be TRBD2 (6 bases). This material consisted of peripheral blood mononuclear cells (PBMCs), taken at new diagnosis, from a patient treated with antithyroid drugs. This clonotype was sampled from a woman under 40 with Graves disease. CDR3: CASSSGGTSNYEQYF. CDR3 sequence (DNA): TGCGCCAGCAGCTCTGGCGGGACCTCCAATTACGAGCAGTACTTC.